Shown below are 16 T cell receptor beta chains from a single sample sequenced in a study of blood T cell repertoires in COVID-19. Repertoires were generated with immunoSEQ multiplex PCR, while TCRdb's copy carries only in-frame clones and drops some. This sample has 300,000 to 350,000 clones; approximately 90% occur once, and the top ten carry around 10%. Sequencing was done on a sample of peripheral blood. Receptors were obtained from a man aged 25 to 40 with COVID-19, enrolled during active disease.

As concerns this clone: The junction and the germline gene differ at one end; a read error may be behind it. The gene calls are TRBV10-3 and TRBJ1-1; possibly TRBD1 for D (6 bases). The CDR3 extends over 14 amino acids. The germline V gene encodes CDR1 ENHRY and CDR2 SYGVKD. The CDR3 reads CAISESGLGIQGPF. The CDR3 nucleotides read TGTGCCATCAGTGAGTCGGGTCTGGGCATACAGGGCCCCTTT.

The chain uses TRBV7-3 and TRBJ2-1; 9 nucleotides line up with TRBD2. This CDR3 is 16 amino acids long. The germline V gene has CDR1 SGHTA and CDR2 FQGTGA. V gave up 4 bases and J gave up 2 bases; unmatched junction bases: 6. CDR3 in amino acids: CASSSESGRPYNEQFF. The CDR3 DNA is TGTGCCAGCAGCTCCGAAAGCGGGAGGCCCTACAATGAGCAGTTCTTC.

This sequence joins TRBV7-9 and TRBJ2-7, with a tentative D call TRBD2 (6 bases). The CDR3 length is 16 residues. Germline-derived CDR1 and CDR2 are SEHNR and FQNEAQ (reference sequence). Trimming removed 4 bases at V and 3 bases at J, with 19 bases between. CDR3 coding DNA: TGTGCCAGCAGCTCCAATTCTCAGGGACTCTTCTACGAGCAGTACTTC. This gives the protein CASSSNSQGLFYEQYF.

J is TRBJ2-7 and V is TRBV6-5, with D tentatively TRBD2 (6 bases). V lost 0 bases and J 4 bases, leaving 10 bases between the germline ends. This CDR3 comprises 14 residues. CDR1 and CDR2 (germline): MNHEY, SVGAGI. CDR3 in amino acids: CASSYSSREYEQYF. CDR3 nucleotide sequence: TGTGCCAGCAGTTACTCGTCTCGGGAGTACGAGCAGTACTTC.

The rearrangement uses TRBV5-8 and TRBJ2-1; 10 bases match TRBD2. This CDR3 comprises 16 residues. Germline CDR1 is SGHTS and CDR2 is YDEGEE. V dropped 0 bases and J dropped 9; count of bases not matched to a gene: 9. The chain's CDR3 is CASSLVFGTSVGEQFF. CDR3 DNA: TGTGCCAGCAGCTTGGTATTCGGGACTAGCGTCGGTGAGCAGTTCTTC.

Details on this clone: Other nucleotide sequences in the sample specify the same CDR3. CDR3 nucleotide sequence: TGCGCCAGCAGCCTCCGGGACAGGAACACCGGGGAGCTGTTTTTT. It yields the protein CASSLRDRNTGELFF. The chain is built from TRBV5-1 and TRBJ2-2; 7 bases agree with TRBD1. After removal of 4 bases from V and 1 base from J, the junction contained 4 bases not matched to a gene. Per the germline V gene, CDR1 is SGHRS and CDR2 is YFSETQ. The CDR3 spans 15 residues.

The rearrangement uses TRBV7-2 and TRBJ2-1, with TRBD2 as a possible D gene (5 bases). Germline loops: CDR1 SGHTA, CDR2 FQGNSA. This CDR3 is built from 15 residues. Trimming stripped 1 base from V and 7 bases from J, with 14 bases between. The CDR3 loop reads CASSLVAILVNEQFF. Here the CDR3 DNA reads TGTGCCAGCAGCTTAGTGGCCATACTAGTTAATGAGCAGTTCTTC.

V gene TRBV21-1 combines with J gene TRBJ2-7; TRBD2 is the table's D call and was not checked against the DNA. TRBV21-1 has pseudogene status. The CDR3 has 23 amino acids. The CDR3 coding sequence is TGTGCCAGCAGCAAAGCGCTTTGGAATTGTGTGGCTGTAGCGGCGGGAGTTGCATACGAGCAGTACTTC. Its translation: CASSKALWNCVAVAAGVAYEQYF.

The chain couples TRBV6-2 or TRBV6-3 to TRBJ1-5, with TRBD1 identical over 8 bases. The length of the CDR3 is 17 residues. Germline V gene sequence: CDR1 MNHEY, CDR2 SVGEGT. The V and J ends lost 5 bases and 0 bases, in that order; junction bases with no gene match: 9. The CDR3 loop reads CASSPHGQGYSNQPQHF. The CDR3, as DNA: TGTGCCAGCAGTCCCCACGGACAGGGCTATAGCAATCAGCCCCAGCATTTT.

V usage is TRBV7-9 and J usage is TRBJ1-4; 7 bases line up with TRBD1. Germline CDR1 and CDR2: SEHNR and FQNEAQ (reference sequence). V trimming: 5 bases; J trimming: 5 bases; junction bases outside the gene matches: 11. This CDR3 is 16 amino acids long. The CDR3 bases are TGTGCCAGCAGCGACGAGGGGGCTGGGAAGAATGAAAAACTGTTTTTT. This gives the protein CASSDEGAGKNEKLFF.

V is TRBV9 and J is TRBJ1-4, with D perhaps TRBD1 (6 bases). Between the trimmed V and J ends, which lost 0 bases and 5 bases, there was a span of 14 bases. The length of the CDR3 is 16 residues. Per germline, CDR1 SGDLS and CDR2 YYNGEE. The CDR3, as DNA: TGTGCCAGCAGCGTAGAATCCTGGGACAAGAATGAAAAACTGTTTTTT. This encodes CASSVESWDKNEKLFF. The variable domain in full, completed from reference TRBV9 and TRBJ1-4, reads DSGVTQTPKHLITATGQRVTLRCSPRSGDLSVYWYQQSLDQGLQFLIQYYNGEERAKGNILERFSAQQFPDLHSELNLSSLELGDSALYFCASSVESWDKNEKLFFGSGTQLSVL.

In this sample, this clone turned up once. V and J are TRBV18 and TRBJ1-4; D perhaps matches TRBD1 (6 bases). V lost 3 bases, J lost 0 bases, and 14 bases lay in between. This CDR3 has 17 amino acids. Germline CDR1 and CDR2: KGHSH and LQKENI. In nucleotides, the CDR3 is TGTGCCAGCTCACCCCCGGGACACCTAACAACTAATGAAAAACTGTTTTTT. Its translation is CASSPPGHLTTNEKLFF.

The V call is TRBV5-6, the J call TRBJ1-6, with 8 bases lining up with TRBD1. The CDR3 length is 15 residues. The V segment lost 3 bases and the J segment 7 bases; nucleotides outside the gene matches: 6. Germline assignment: CDR1 SGHDT and CDR2 YYEEEE. DNA of the CDR3: TGTGCCAGCAGCTGGGGGAGGACAGGGAATTCACCCCTCCACTTT. Protein sequence: CASSWGRTGNSPLHF. The full variable domain, in which reference TRBV5-6 and TRBJ1-6 provide the parts outside the CDR3, is DAGVTQSPTHLIKTRGQQVTLRCSPKSGHDTVSWYQQALGQGPQFIFQYYEEEERQRGNFPDRFSGHQFPNYSSELNVNALLLGDSALYLCASSWGRTGNSPLHFGNGTRLTVT.

The V and J genes are TRBV27 and TRBJ2-3; 11 nucleotides line up with TRBD1. The CDR3 contains 14 residues. Trimming cost V 2 bases and J 8 bases; bases outside gene matches: 3. The germline CDR1 and CDR2 sequences are MNHEY and SMNVEV (reference sequence). The CDR3, as DNA: TGTGCCAGCAGTTTAAGGGACAGGGGGGGTACGCAGTATTTT. This translates into CASSLRDRGGTQYF.

The chain joins TRBV6-5 to TRBJ2-7; D perhaps matches TRBD1 (6 bases). The germline V gene has CDR1 MNHEY and CDR2 SVGAGI. The CDR3 runs to 12 residues. Trimming left V 8 bases short and J 2 bases short, with 10 bases between. This CDR3 reads CASHNRAYEQYF. The CDR3, as DNA: TGTGCCAGCCACAACAGGGCCTACGAGCAGTACTTC.

This chain connects TRBV4-1 to TRBJ2-2; D unclear. V was shortened by 2 bases and J by 4 bases, with 11 bases between the two germline ends. The CDR3 consists of 15 residues. The germline V gene has CDR1 MGHRA and CDR2 YSYEKL. The CDR3 loop is CASSQSVGRTGELFF. The CDR3 bases are TGCGCCAGCAGCCAATCCGTTGGGCGCACCGGGGAGCTGTTTTTT.